This paragraph covers one T cell receptor (beta chain) sequence. The use of genomic DNA as template underpinned the TCR beta VDJ and CDR3 profiling. TCRdb re-analysed the reads in MiXCR, keeping a single row per CDR3 protein. The repertoire includes 200,000 to 300,000 distinct CDR3 sequences, roughly 80% of them detected once, and roughly two fifths sits in the top ten. The germline CDR1 and CDR2 sequences are SNHLY and FYNNEI. The V and J ends lost 8 bases and 7 bases respectively, with 12 bases between them. This CDR3 is 12 amino acids long. The data originate from a study of CD8+CD57+ T cells in acquired aplastic anemia. Patients chosen for sequencing had shown CD8+CD57+ cell expansion by flow cytometry.

The sequencing sample was made of sorted CD4+, CD8+, or CD8+CD57+ T cells (not recorded which) from PBMCs. The TCR originated in a human donor with aplastic anemia. The chain recombines TRBV2 with TRBJ2-1; D may correspond to TRBD1 or TRBD2 (6 bases each). The CDR3: CASAQGGNEQFF. The DNA of the CDR3 is TGTGCCAGCGCACAAGGGGGGAATGAGCAGTTCTTC.